A single sample is the source of the 30 T cell receptor beta chains below, sequenced in a study of shared clonotypes between healthy human individuals. Sequencing was performed with immunoSEQ multiplex PCR; in TCRdb, only in-frame clones are kept and a portion is missing. Counted here are about 680,000 clones, 60% to 75% occurring once; the ten biggest clones make up 1.5% to 2%. The sample taken for sequencing was memory CD4+ T cells sorted from blood. Subset described: CD45RA-negative fraction. Receptors originate from a woman aged 30 to 39 in good health.

The CDR3 region is CASSPIDGGGTEAFF. The CDR3 DNA is TGTGCCAGCAGTCCCATTGACGGGGGAGGCACTGAAGCTTTCTTT. The chain recombines TRBV6-1 with TRBJ1-1; D perhaps matches TRBD1 (5 bases). CDR3 length: 15 residues. Looked up from germline, CDR1 is MNHNS and CDR2 is SASEGT. The V and J ends lost 5 bases and 4 bases respectively, with 17 bases between them.

This rearrangement joins TRBV28 to TRBJ2-3, with D hard to call. The CDR3 runs 15 residues. The V end was cut by 8 bases, the J end by 1 base, with 16 bases between. The germline V gene encodes CDR1 MDHEN and CDR2 SYDVKM. The CDR3 DNA reads as TGTGCCAGCCTAGGCAAGGCGTCTGGCACAGATACGCAGTATTTT. Its translation: CASLGKASGTDTQYF.

The chain recombines TRBV10-3 with TRBJ1-1; 8 nucleotides agree with TRBD1. The V gene end was trimmed by 6 bases and the J gene end by 7 bases; junction bases not matched to a gene: 7. The germline V gene has CDR1 ENHRY and CDR2 SYGVKD. CDR3 length: 13 residues. This CDR3 reads CAISAGTGREAFF. CDR3 DNA: TGTGCCATCAGCGCAGGGACAGGCCGTGAAGCTTTCTTT.

This chain connects TRBV6-5 to TRBJ1-3, with D maybe TRBD1 (6 bases). Germline V gives CDR1 MNHEY, CDR2 SVGAGI. CDR3 size: 15 residues. V lost 4 bases to trimming and J lost 0 bases, with 10 bases between them. CDR3 loop: CASSSGTSSGNTIYF. The CDR3 nucleotides are TGTGCCAGCAGTTCCGGGACAAGCTCTGGAAACACCATATATTTT.

Only one count was recorded for this clone. V gene TRBV4-2 combines with J gene TRBJ2-1, with 8 bases lining up with TRBD2. The CDR3 extends over 16 amino acids. The junction had 7 bases not matched to a gene; V was cut back by 0 bases and J by 6 bases. Germline V gives CDR1 LGHNA, CDR2 YNFKEQ. CDR3 amino acids: CASSQDAGGRGNEQFF. The CDR3 DNA reads TGTGCCAGCAGCCAAGATGCGGGAGGTCGTGGCAATGAGCAGTTCTTC.

The J gene is TRBJ2-2, the V gene TRBV18; D gene ambiguous. CDR1 KGHSH and CDR2 LQKENI come from the germline V gene. The V and J ends lost 3 bases and 1 base respectively, with 15 bases between them. This CDR3 is 17 amino acids long. For the CDR3, the DNA is TGTGCCAGCTCACCGACCTACAGAGACAAGAACACCGGGGAGCTGTTTTTT. Its translation: CASSPTYRDKNTGELFF.

This clone occurred a few times. The chain joins TRBV6-5 to TRBJ2-7, with TRBD1 matching 9 bases. Per the germline V gene, CDR1 is MNHEY and CDR2 is SVGAGI. The V segment lost 4 bases and the J segment 6 bases; nucleotides outside the gene matches: 4. CDR3 size: 13 residues. CDR3 DNA: TGTGCCAGCAGTTCATCGACAGGGGGCGAGCAGTACTTC. It specifies CASSSSTGGEQYF.

The V call is TRBV2, the J call TRBJ1-2; D gene unclear. With 7 bases removed from V and 1 base from J, the gap between germline ends came to 10 bases. Looked up from germline, CDR1 is SNHLY and CDR2 is FYNNEI. There are 13 residues in the CDR3. CDR3 amino acids: CASIPQHNYGYTF. The CDR3 nucleotides are TGTGCCAGCATCCCACAGCATAACTATGGCTACACCTTC.

This chain joins TRBV28 and TRBJ1-5; 8 positions agree with TRBD1. V gave up 7 bases and J gave up 6 bases; unmatched junction bases: 5. The germline gives CDR1 MDHEN, CDR2 SYDVKM. The CDR3 extends over 13 amino acids. The CDR3 DNA reads as TGTGCCAGCACAGGGGGCGAGTTTCAGCCCCAGCATTTT. Its translation: CASTGGEFQPQHF.

On this clone: A much bigger clone sits one base away, suggesting this may be a read error. The chain is built from TRBV5-1 and TRBJ2-1; TRBD2 agrees at 10 bases. The ends lost 6 bases at V and 2 bases at J; junction bases unmatched: 2. Germline lookup yields CDR1 SGHRS and CDR2 YFSETQ. This CDR3 is built from 14 residues. CDR3 amino acids: CASNLAGAYNEQFF. The CDR3 nucleotides are TGCGCCAGCAACCTAGCGGGAGCCTACAATGAGCAGTTCTTC. Complete variable domain (other parts from reference TRBV5-1 and TRBJ2-1): KAGVTQTPRYLIKTRGQQVTLSCSPISGHRSVSWYQQTPGQGLQFLFEYFSETQRNKGNFPGRFSGRQFSNSRSEMNVSTLELGDSALYLCASNLAGAYNEQFFGPGTRLTVL.

The V and J genes are TRBV30 and TRBJ1-1, with D maybe TRBD1 (5 bases). This CDR3 has 13 residues. Germline CDR1 GTSNPN, CDR2 SVGIG (reference sequence). Between the trimmed V and J ends, which lost 8 bases and 3 bases, there was a span of 16 bases. The CDR3 bases are TGTGCCGGATCCAGGGTGCGGGACACTGAAGCTTTCTTT. This gives the protein CAGSRVRDTEAFF.

The rearrangement uses TRBV6-1 and TRBJ1-2; D possibly corresponds to TRBD1 (5 bases). The CDR3 runs to 14 residues. Trimming shortened V by 3 bases and J by 8 bases, and 16 bases separated the two germline ends. CDR1 and CDR2 (germline): MNHNS, SASEGT. The CDR3 nucleotides are TGTGCCAGCAGTGAGCTCTTTGCTGGGGGGGGCTACACCTTC. Translation: CASSELFAGGGYTF.

V gene TRBV2 combines with J gene TRBJ2-6; weak D call: TRBD2 (6 bases). CDR3 length equals 16 residues. Trimming cost V 5 bases and J 5 bases, with 16 bases left between them. CDR1 and CDR2 from the germline V gene are SNHLY and FYNNEI. The CDR3 DNA is TGTGCCAGCAGTCGCGGGATACAAAGTCGGGCCAACGTCCTGACTTTC. Translating gives CASSRGIQSRANVLTF. Variable domain in full (rest from reference TRBV2 and TRBJ2-6): EPEVTQTPSHQVTQMGQEVILRCVPISNHLYFYWYRQILGQKVEFLVSFYNNEISEKSEIFDDQFSVERPDGSNFTLKIRSTKLEDSAMYFCASSRGIQSRANVLTFGAGSRLTVL.

J is TRBJ2-7 and V is TRBV25-1; D is unclear. Germline V lookup: CDR1 MGHDK, CDR2 SYGVNS. This CDR3 comprises 12 residues. Between the trimmed V and J ends, which lost 3 bases and 2 bases, there was a span of 5 bases. CDR3 nucleotides: TGTGCCAGCAGTGACAACACCTACGAGCAGTACTTC. Translation: CASSDNTYEQYF.

The chain carries TRBV4-1 and TRBJ1-3; possible D gene TRBD1, 6 bases. Trimming removed 4 bases from V and 1 base from J, with 20 bases in between. Per germline, CDR1 MGHRA and CDR2 YSYEKL. The CDR3 runs 18 residues. The CDR3 nucleotides read TGCGCCAGCAGCCTTACTGGGGGGCAGATCCTGTCTGGAAACACCATATATTTT. Encoded protein: CASSLTGGQILSGNTIYF.

This clone was seen a few times. The V call is TRBV5-4, the J call TRBJ2-7, with 10 bases aligning to TRBD2. The CDR3 length is 15 residues. CDR1 SGHNT and CDR2 YYREEE come from the germline V gene (reference sequence). V was clipped by 0 bases and J by 4 bases; unmatched bases: 4. The DNA of the CDR3 is TGTGCCAGCAGCTTGGATCTAGCGGGAGTATACGAGCAGTACTTC. Translation: CASSLDLAGVYEQYF.

V usage is TRBV6-1 and J usage is TRBJ2-5, with 10 nucleotides matching TRBD2. Losses at the gene ends were 2 bases for V and 5 bases for J; bases not matched to a gene: 8. This CDR3 contains 16 residues. Looked up from germline, CDR1 is MNHNS and CDR2 is SASEGT. This chain's CDR3 is CASSESLAGGAETQYF. The CDR3, as DNA: TGTGCCAGCAGTGAATCCTTAGCGGGAGGAGCGGAGACCCAGTACTTC.

The chain carries TRBV2 and TRBJ2-6, with 8 bases lining up with TRBD1. Germline V gene sequence: CDR1 SNHLY, CDR2 FYNNEI. Trimming took 6 bases from V and 4 from J; bases not matched to a gene: 2. The CDR3 is 14 amino acids. CDR3 DNA sequence: TGTGCCAGCAGCAGGGGGCCAGGGGCCAACGTCCTGACTTTC. Its protein product is CASSRGPGANVLTF.

The chain recombines TRBV5-1 with TRBJ2-1; D may be TRBD1 or TRBD2 (5 bases each). Germline lookup yields CDR1 SGHRS and CDR2 YFSETQ. Trimming pared 6 bases from V and 5 bases from J, leaving 18 bases between. The CDR3 contains 15 residues. CDR3 sequence (DNA): TGCGCCAGCAAGCCAGGGCCGATCGGGGACAATGAGCAGTTCTTC. Its translation is CASKPGPIGDNEQFF.

The chain combines TRBV2 with TRBJ2-7, with D hard to call. The CDR3 has 10 amino acids. CDR1 is SNHLY, CDR2 FYNNEI, per germline. Trimming removed 11 bases from V and 5 bases from J, with 10 bases in between. In DNA form, the CDR3 reads TGTGCCGTTGGACGAGACGAGCAGTACTTC. This sequence encodes CAVGRDEQYF.

This clone showed up just a few times. This chain links TRBV5-1 with TRBJ1-5; D remains unclear. Trimming took 3 bases from V and 11 from J, leaving 18 bases between them. The CDR3 sequence is 14 residues long. Germline V gene data show CDR1 as SGHRS and CDR2 as YFSETQ. CDR3 sequence reads: CASSSDGGTGAQHF. The DNA for the CDR3 is TGCGCCAGCAGCTCAGACGGCGGAACGGGAGCCCAGCATTTT.

This clone was recorded once. V gene TRBV28 combines with J gene TRBJ1-5; D perhaps matches TRBD1 (5 bases). V was clipped by 7 bases and J by 5 bases, with 15 bases between them. This CDR3 has 14 residues. Germline V gene sequence: CDR1 MDHEN, CDR2 SYDVKM. The DNA for the CDR3 is TGTGCCAGCACCCTTCGGGGGGAGTATCAGCCCCAGCATTTT. Its translation is CASTLRGEYQPQHF.

As concerns this clone: Distinct nucleotide sequences in the sample also encode this CDR3. V and J are TRBV9 and TRBJ1-5; tentatively, D is TRBD1 (6 bases). V dropped 5 bases and J dropped 2 bases, with 14 bases sitting between them. This CDR3 has 15 residues. Looked up from germline, CDR1 is SGDLS and CDR2 is YYNGEE. CDR3 in amino acids: CASSPAGEGNQPQHF. For the CDR3, the DNA is TGTGCCAGCAGTCCGGCAGGGGAGGGCAATCAGCCCCAGCATTTT.

This chain connects TRBV25-1 to TRBJ2-1; 7 bases align to TRBD1. Germline CDR1 and CDR2: MGHDK and SYGVNS. The CDR3 contains 12 residues. Unmatched junction bases numbered 0, after V lost 5 bases and J lost 5 bases. In DNA, the CDR3 is TGTGCCAGCAGTACAGGGGACAATGAGCAGTTCTTC. Protein product: CASSTGDNEQFF.

The rearrangement links TRBV28 to TRBJ2-6; tentatively, D is TRBD1 (5 bases). The V gene lost 5 bases and the J gene lost 4 bases, with 9 bases spanning the gap. The germline CDR1 and CDR2 sequences are MDHEN and SYDVKM. This CDR3 comprises 14 residues. The CDR3 protein is CASSGATGANVLTF. Written as DNA, the CDR3 is TGTGCCAGCAGTGGGGCGACGGGGGCCAACGTCCTGACTTTC. Drawing the rest from reference TRBV28 and TRBJ2-6, the complete variable domain is DVKVTQSSRYLVKRTGEKVFLECVQDMDHENMFWYRQDPGLGLRLIYFSYDVKMKEKGDIPEGYSVSREKKERFSLILESASTNQTSMYLCASSGATGANVLTFGAGSRLTVL.

The chain uses TRBV7-9 and TRBJ1-4; unclear D gene. The CDR3 has 17 amino acids. V shed 5 bases and J shed 8 bases, with 24 bases lying between them. CDR1 is SEHNR and CDR2 is FQNEAQ in the germline V gene (reference sequence). This CDR3 reads CASSLGFQDGGWEKLFF. DNA of the CDR3: TGTGCCAGCAGCCTAGGCTTTCAGGACGGCGGTTGGGAAAAACTGTTTTTT.

The count of this clone is one. This sample includes further DNA sequences coding for the same CDR3. J is TRBJ1-2 and V is TRBV10-3; D not certain. The CDR3 loop spans 11 amino acids. The V gene's germline CDR1 is ENHRY and CDR2 SYGVKD. V was clipped by 3 bases and J by 5 bases, with 4 bases between them. The CDR3 nucleotides are TGTGCCATCAGTGAAACTTATGGCTACACCTTC. Its protein product is CAISETYGYTF.

This clone was seen just once. The DNA for the CDR3 is TGTGCCACCAGCAGAGGGATCTCCTACGAGCAGTACTTC. It is translated as CATSRGISYEQYF. The chain employs TRBV15 and TRBJ2-7; D remains unclear. The CDR3 has 13 residues. The germline gives CDR1 LNHNV, CDR2 YYDKDF (reference sequence). Trimming removed 1 base from V and 0 bases from J, with 4 bases in between.

This chain links TRBV5-4 with TRBJ2-3; TRBD2 matches 9 bases. This CDR3 spans 17 amino acids. Losses at the gene ends were 0 bases for V and 0 bases for J; bases not matched to a gene: 5. Germline CDR1 reads SGHNT; CDR2 reads YYREEE (reference sequence). CDR3 nucleotides: TGTGCCAGCAGCTTGGGACTAGCGGTACCTAGCACAGATACGCAGTATTTT. Translation: CASSLGLAVPSTDTQYF.

This clone appeared a few times. Other DNA sequences within the sample encode an identical CDR3. This chain connects TRBV5-1 to TRBJ1-4, with TRBD1 matching over 7 bases. Germline CDR1 and CDR2: SGHRS and YFSETQ. The CDR3 contains 14 residues. V gave up 3 bases and J gave up 5 bases; unmatched junction bases: 4. CDR3 nucleotides: TGCGCCAGCAGCTCCGGGACAGAGAATGAAAAACTGTTTTTT. Protein product: CASSSGTENEKLFF.